Following are 14 T cell receptor beta chains from one sample sequenced in a study of blood T cell repertoires in COVID-19. This table comes from immunoSEQ multiplex PCR, and its TCRdb copy is limited to in-frame clones, with some not included. Among roughly 180,000 clones listed, roughly 88% were seen once. Sequencing was done on a sample of peripheral blood. The origin of the receptors is a woman aged 25-40 years with acute or convalescent COVID-19.

The V call is TRBV5-5, the J call TRBJ1-2; no clear D. CDR1 and CDR2 from the germline V gene are SGHKS and YYEKEE (reference sequence). Deletions cut 0 bases from V and 7 bases from J, with 13 bases between. There are 14 residues in the CDR3. CDR3 residues: CASSLGETPRGYTF. DNA for the CDR3: TGTGCCAGCAGCTTGGGAGAGACTCCTCGTGGCTACACCTTC.

The chain has TRBV3-1 (or the pseudogene TRBV3-2) and TRBJ1-6; 9 bases align to TRBD1. V lost 2 bases and J lost 16; bases outside the gene matches: 15. Germline V gene lookup returns CDR1 LGHDT and CDR2 YNNKEL (reference sequence). The CDR3 length is 16 residues. The CDR3 nucleotides are TGTGCCAGCAGCCAAAGGGCCGGGACAGGGACACTACGGCTCCACTTT. It encodes CASSQRAGTGTLRLHF.

The gene calls are TRBV19 and TRBJ1-1; D remains ambiguous. With 5 bases removed from V and 6 bases from J, the gap between germline ends came to 16 bases. The CDR3 is made up of 14 amino acids. From germline, CDR1 is LNHDA and CDR2 SQIVND (reference sequence). Here the CDR3 DNA reads TGTGCCAGTAGTTTTGTGACGGGAAAGGCTGAAGCTTTCTTT. Translated, it gives CASSFVTGKAEAFF.

The chain is built from TRBV28 and TRBJ1-1; tentative D call: TRBD1 (6 bases). Germline V gene sequence: CDR1 MDHEN, CDR2 SYDVKM. The V end was cut by 3 bases, the J end by 5 bases, with 13 bases between. The CDR3 has 14 residues. The CDR3 coding sequence is TGTGCCAGCAGTTTTCATTTAAGGGGGACTGAAGCTTTCTTT. As protein: CASSFHLRGTEAFF.

The chain carries TRBV28 and TRBJ1-2; 7 positions match TRBD1. CDR3 length equals 14 residues. Trimming at V came to 5 bases and at J to 11 bases, leaving 14 bases not matched to a gene. Germline CDR1 is MDHEN and CDR2 is SYDVKM. Here the CDR3 reads CASSPAGTARGYTF. The CDR3 coding sequence is TGTGCCAGCAGTCCCGCCGGGACAGCACGAGGGTACACCTTC.

DNA for the CDR3: TGCGCCAGCAGATCTAAATCATCAGATACGCAGTATTTT. Translation gives CASRSKSSDTQYF. The chain has TRBV4-1 and TRBJ2-3, with D unclear. With 6 bases removed from V and 4 bases from J, the gap between germline ends came to 11 bases. This CDR3 spans 13 amino acids. Germline assignment: CDR1 MGHRA and CDR2 YSYEKL.

The rearrangement uses TRBV25-1 and TRBJ1-3; D is possibly TRBD1 (6 bases). Looked up from germline, CDR1 is MGHDK and CDR2 is SYGVNS. Trimming pared 4 bases from V and 5 bases from J, leaving 12 bases between. The CDR3 is 14 residues long. The CDR3 spells CASSGWDTRNTIYF. Here the CDR3 DNA reads TGTGCCAGCAGTGGCTGGGACACTAGAAACACCATATATTTT.

CDR3: CASSTRVFGPTYF. The CDR3 nucleotides read TGTGCCAGCAGCACCCGGGTCTTCGGCCCGACGTATTTT. This chain connects TRBV9 to TRBJ2-3; D not resolved. With 4 bases removed from V and 14 bases from J, the gap between germline ends came to 20 bases. Germline CDR1 is SGDLS and CDR2 is YYNGEE. CDR3 length: 13 amino acids.

The rearrangement links TRBV13 to TRBJ2-7; D may be TRBD1 (6 bases). The germline gives CDR1 PRHDT, CDR2 FYEKMQ (reference sequence). The V and J ends lost 0 bases and 6 bases respectively, with 9 bases between them. This CDR3 is built from 13 residues. The CDR3 is CASSLGRGGEQYF. In nucleotides, the CDR3 is TGTGCCAGCAGCTTAGGCAGGGGTGGCGAGCAGTACTTC.

The rearrangement links TRBV19 to TRBJ2-7; D perhaps matches TRBD1 (5 bases). CDR3 length equals 14 residues. V gave up 5 bases and J gave up 1 base, with 12 bases separating them. From germline, CDR1 is LNHDA and CDR2 SQIVND (reference sequence). The DNA for the CDR3 is TGTGCCAGTAGTCTCCGTGGGGCTTCCTACGAGCAGTACTTC. It translates to CASSLRGASYEQYF.

The rearrangement uses TRBV7-6 and TRBJ2-1; D unclear. Germline CDR1 is SGHVS and CDR2 is FNYEAQ. The CDR3 loop spans 16 amino acids. Between the trimmed V and J ends, which lost 3 bases and 1 base, there was a span of 13 bases. The chain's CDR3 is CASSFDPRQSYNEQFF. The DNA for the CDR3 is TGTGCCAGCAGCTTCGATCCCAGACAATCCTACAATGAGCAGTTCTTC.

The J gene is TRBJ2-7, the V gene TRBV27, with 9 bases lining up with TRBD1. V was clipped by 4 bases and J by 6 bases; unmatched bases: 10. Germline lookup yields CDR1 MNHEY and CDR2 SMNVEV (reference sequence). CDR3 size: 15 residues. CDR3 region: CASSSLQGALREQYF. As DNA, the CDR3 is TGTGCCAGCAGTTCCCTACAGGGGGCCCTCCGCGAGCAGTACTTC.

CDR3 DNA: TGTGCCACCAGCAGAAGACAGCAGAATGAAAAACTGTTTTTT. This gives the protein CATSRRQQNEKLFF. V gene TRBV15 combines with J gene TRBJ1-4, with D perhaps matching TRBD1 (5 bases). The ends were cut back, 2 bases at V and 5 bases at J, with 9 bases in the middle. This CDR3 spans 14 amino acids. Germline CDR1 and CDR2: LNHNV and YYDKDF (reference sequence).

V gene TRBV11-3 combines with J gene TRBJ2-5; TRBD1 matches 7 bases. Germline trimming cut 5 bases from V and 3 bases from J; bases unmatched to any gene: 6. Germline CDR1 reads SGHNT; CDR2 reads YENEEA. The CDR3 is made up of 14 amino acids. CDR3: CASSNPDREETQYF. In DNA, the CDR3 is TGTGCCAGCAGCAACCCCGACAGGGAAGAGACCCAGTACTTC.